The 9 T cell receptor beta chains given below trace back to one sample, sequenced in a study of blood T cell repertoires in COVID-19. Measured with immunoSEQ multiplex PCR; TCRdb has only the in-frame clones, and not every one. The sample lists some 700,000 clones; about 90% were seen once. Sample: peripheral blood. These receptor sequences come from a woman between 18 and 29 years old with acute or convalescent COVID-19.

V usage is TRBV18 and J usage is TRBJ2-5; D not resolved. CDR3 length: 14 residues. Germline loops: CDR1 KGHSH, CDR2 LQKENI. Trimming removed 0 bases from V and 1 base from J, with 6 bases in between. The CDR3 region is CASSPPNSQETQYF. The CDR3, as DNA: TGTGCCAGCTCACCACCGAACAGCCAAGAGACCCAGTACTTC.

This clone was counted a few times. Other DNA variants within this sample encode the same CDR3. The chain combines TRBV18 with TRBJ1-1, with D possibly matching TRBD1 (5 bases). Germline CDR1 reads KGHSH; CDR2 reads LQKENI. This CDR3 comprises 13 residues. V dropped 3 bases and J dropped 0 bases, with 5 bases sitting between them. The CDR3 sequence: CASSPTVNTEAFF. CDR3 nucleotide sequence: TGTGCCAGCTCACCGACAGTGAACACTGAAGCTTTCTTT.

The chain uses TRBV21-1 and TRBJ2-7; the DNA was not compared with TRBD1, the D call given in the table. TRBV21-1 is a recognized pseudogene. This CDR3 region has 17 residues. In DNA, the CDR3 is TGTGCCAGCAGTCTCAGCCTAGGACGGGACAGAGCCTACGAGCAGTACTTC. Protein: CASSLSLGRDRAYEQYF.

The rearrangement uses TRBV2 and TRBJ1-2; D is undetermined. CDR1 SNHLY and CDR2 FYNNEI come from the germline V gene. The CDR3 is 13 residues long. V lost 6 bases and J 2 bases, leaving 10 bases between the germline ends. Here the CDR3 DNA reads TGTGCCAGCAGGGAGGACGGAAACTATGGCTACACCTTC. Protein product: CASREDGNYGYTF.

The chain has TRBV10-3 and TRBJ1-2, with D uncertain. CDR1 ENHRY and CDR2 SYGVKD come from the germline V gene. CDR3 size: 13 residues. The V gene lost 0 bases and the J gene lost 5 bases, with 7 bases spanning the gap. The CDR3 region has the DNA TGTGCCATCAGTGAGTCGATAGTGTATGGCTACACCTTC. It codes for CAISESIVYGYTF.

This clone has just one count. The chain uses TRBV6-5 and TRBJ1-4; tentatively, D is TRBD1 (5 bases). The length of the CDR3 is 16 residues. Germline V lookup: CDR1 MNHEY, CDR2 SVGAGI. Trimming removed 1 base at V and 2 bases at J, with 11 bases between. The CDR3 DNA sequence: TGTGCCAGCAGTTACTTGGGGCATTCGACTAATGAAAAACTGTTTTTT. Protein: CASSYLGHSTNEKLFF.

The CDR3 sequence is CASSYGDSSGNTIYF. The CDR3 DNA reads as TGTGCCAGCAGTTACGGTGACAGTTCTGGAAACACCATATATTTT. The genes are TRBV6-5 and TRBJ1-3, with a possible D match to TRBD1 (5 bases). CDR1 MNHEY and CDR2 SVGAGI come from the germline V gene. Trimming stripped 2 bases from V and 1 base from J, with 9 bases between. The CDR3 is 15 amino acids.

This chain uses TRBV12-5 with TRBJ2-1; D perhaps matches TRBD2 (6 bases). The CDR3 loop spans 19 amino acids. CDR1 LGHNT and CDR2 FRNRAP come from the germline V gene. V lost 0 bases to trimming and J lost 1 base, with 19 bases between them. CDR3 region: CASGLVRGSRVGSYNEQFF. Here the CDR3 DNA reads TGTGCTAGTGGTTTGGTACGGGGGAGTAGGGTAGGGTCCTACAATGAGCAGTTCTTC.

The chain combines TRBV5-1 with TRBJ2-3, with 7 nucleotides matching TRBD1. V lost 4 bases, J lost 4 bases, and 12 bases stayed unmatched. The CDR3 has 16 amino acids. Germline CDR1 is SGHRS and CDR2 is YFSETQ. CDR3 sequence (DNA): TGCGCCAGCAGCCACGGTCGAGGGGGCCAGGCAGATACGCAGTATTTT. It yields the protein CASSHGRGGQADTQYF.